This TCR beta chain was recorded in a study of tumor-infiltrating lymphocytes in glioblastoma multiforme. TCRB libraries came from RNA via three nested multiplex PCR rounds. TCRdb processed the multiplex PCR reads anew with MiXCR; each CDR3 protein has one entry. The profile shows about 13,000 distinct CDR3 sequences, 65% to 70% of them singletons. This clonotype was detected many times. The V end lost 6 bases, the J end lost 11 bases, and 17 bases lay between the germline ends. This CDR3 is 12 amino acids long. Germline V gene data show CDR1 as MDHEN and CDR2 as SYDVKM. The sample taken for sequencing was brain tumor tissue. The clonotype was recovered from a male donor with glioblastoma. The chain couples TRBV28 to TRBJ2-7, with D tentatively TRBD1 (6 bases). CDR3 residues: CASSQQGAREYF. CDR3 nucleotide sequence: TGTGCCAGCAGCCAACAGGGCGCCCGAGAGTACTTC.